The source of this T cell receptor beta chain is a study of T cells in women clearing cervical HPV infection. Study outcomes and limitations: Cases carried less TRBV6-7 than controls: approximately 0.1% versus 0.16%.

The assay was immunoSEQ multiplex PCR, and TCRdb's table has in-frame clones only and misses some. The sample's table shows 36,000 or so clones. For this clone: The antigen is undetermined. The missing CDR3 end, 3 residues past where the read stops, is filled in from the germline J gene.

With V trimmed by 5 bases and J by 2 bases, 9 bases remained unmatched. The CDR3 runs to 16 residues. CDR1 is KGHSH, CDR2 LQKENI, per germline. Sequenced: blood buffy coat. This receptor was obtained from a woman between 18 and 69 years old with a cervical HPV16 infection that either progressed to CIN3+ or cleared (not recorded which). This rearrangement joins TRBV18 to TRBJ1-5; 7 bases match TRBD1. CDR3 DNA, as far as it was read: TGTGCCAGCTCAGCCGGGACAAGGGGGCGCAATCAGCCC. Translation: CASSAGTRGRNQP. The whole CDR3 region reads CASSAGTRGRNQPQHF.